The rows below give T cell receptor beta chains drawn from one sample of a study of CD8+ T cells in alopecia areata. Data came from immunoSEQ multiplex PCR; TCRdb stores just in-frame clones and leaves some out. Among 150,000 or so clones listed, 45% to 60% were seen once. This sample comprised CD8+ T cells sorted from blood, obtained at week 4, from a patient treated with tofacitinib. These receptors all come from a human donor with alopecia areata. CDR3s leave out the opening cysteine and the closing phenylalanine or tryptophan. Fields, in order: J gene, V gene, CDR3 protein.

TRBJ1-5,TRBV29-1,SAQEPNQPQH
TRBJ2-5,TRBV5-1,ASSLGQGETQY
TRBJ2-7,TRBV15,ATSSPAAVVNEQY
TRBJ1-1,TRBV13,ASSLSFKWTEAF
TRBJ2-5,TRBV6-5,ASSWGLGGQETQY
TRBJ2-7,TRBV29-1,SVVTYEQY
TRBJ2-7,TRBV13,ASSLSLAGAVSYEQY
TRBJ1-1,TRBV11-2,ASSSTGTLNTEAF
TRBJ2-1,TRBV30,AWDKNNEQF
TRBJ2-1,TRBV30,ARRDRGLDEQF
TRBJ1-1,TRBV13,ASSLGGLEAF
TRBJ1-5,TRBV23-1,ASSSLRGNQPQH